This passage covers 24 T cell receptor beta chains from one sample sequenced in a study of Graves' ophthalmopathy and Graves' hyperthyroidism. Amplification of the TCR beta CDR3 regions used RNA transcripts (as template). First-round RT-PCR used HTBI primers; second-round multiplex PCR followed. TCRdb redid the calling of the multiplex PCR reads with MiXCR, one entry per CDR3 protein. The repertoire consists of over a million distinct CDR3 sequences, with about 36% occurring once and the leading ten covering more than 9.5%. Sequencing was carried out using peripheral blood or thyroid tissue (not recorded which). Receptors originate from an adult man with Graves' hyperthyroidism.

The V call is TRBV7-2, the J call TRBJ2-5; D is undetermined. The CDR3 is 11 amino acids. V gave up 5 bases and J gave up 7 bases, with 8 bases separating them. Looked up from germline, CDR1 is SGHTA and CDR2 is FQGNSA. The CDR3 protein is CASSPWGTQYF. Here the CDR3 DNA reads TGTGCCAGCAGCCCCTGGGGGACCCAGTACTTC. The variable domain in full, completed from reference TRBV7-2 and TRBJ2-5, reads GAGVSQSPSNKVTEKGKDVELRCDPISGHTALYWYRQSLGQGLEFLIYFQGNSAPDKSGLPSDRFSAERTGGSVSTLTIQRTQQEDSAVYLCASSPWGTQYFGPGTRLLVL.

This clonotype was found a few times. The chain couples TRBV20-1 to TRBJ2-7; the D gene could be TRBD1 or TRBD2 (6 bases each). V lost 2 bases to trimming and J lost 0 bases, with 20 bases between them. Germline values: CDR1 DFQATT, CDR2 SNEGSKA (reference sequence). This CDR3 is 17 amino acids long. The CDR3 spells CSARFPGRRGHSYEQYF. The CDR3 coding sequence is TGCAGTGCTAGATTCCCGGGGCGACGGGGGCACTCCTACGAGCAGTACTTC.

Points on this clonotype: A read error may explain this, as a much larger clone is one base away. The V gene is TRBV7-6, the J gene TRBJ2-7; a possible D gene is TRBD2 (6 bases). Trimming left V 0 bases short and J 5 bases short, with 23 bases between. This CDR3 has 18 residues. CDR1 and CDR2 (germline): SGHVS, FNYEAQ. The CDR3 nucleotides are TGTGCCAGCAGCTTAGCGACCGGGAGCATCCTAGTTTTCCACGAGCAGTACTTC. Amino acids: CASSLATGSILVFHEQYF.

The chain carries TRBV12-3 or TRBV12-4 and TRBJ1-2; D not certain. This CDR3 contains 13 residues. The V end was cut by 10 bases, the J end by 8 bases, with 20 bases between. This CDR3 reads CATQSLAGVGYTF. The DNA of the CDR3 is TGTGCCACACAGTCACTAGCGGGAGTCGGCTACACCTTC.

The sample holds many counts of this clonotype. V and J are TRBV20-1 and TRBJ2-6, with D possibly TRBD1 on 5 matching bases. The V gene's germline CDR1 is DFQATT and CDR2 SNEGSKA (reference sequence). There are 15 residues in the CDR3. The V and J ends lost 5 bases and 2 bases respectively, with 13 bases between them. CDR3 loop: CSAHVRVPGANVLTF. CDR3 nucleotides: TGCAGTGCTCACGTCAGGGTCCCTGGGGCCAACGTCCTGACTTTC.

V gene TRBV29-1 combines with J gene TRBJ2-7, with 7 nucleotides matching TRBD1. The last part of the DNA fits TRBJ2-1 better; the J call may be wrong. CDR3 length: 14 amino acids. The germline CDR1 and CDR2 sequences are SQVTM and ANQGSEA. CDR3 coding DNA: TGCAGCGTTGAAACAGGGGAATCCTACAATGAGCAGTTCTTC. Encoded protein: CSVETGESYNEQFF.

The chain uses TRBV20-1 and TRBJ1-5; D is undetermined. This CDR3 region has 14 residues. Trimming cost V 6 bases and J 5 bases, with 17 bases left between them. Germline CDR1 reads DFQATT; CDR2 reads SNEGSKA (reference sequence). The CDR3 is CSAPDGGVHQPQHF. The CDR3 DNA reads TGCAGTGCACCCGACGGTGGGGTCCATCAGCCCCAGCATTTT.

The table lists this clonotype with a few counts. A read error may be the cause here, since a much bigger clone is one base away. The rearrangement joins TRBV9 to TRBJ1-4; 7 bases agree with TRBD1. The CDR3 consists of 14 residues. Germline V gives CDR1 SGDLS, CDR2 YYNGEE. V lost 0 bases to trimming and J lost 6 bases; unmatched junction nucleotides: 2. CDR3: CASSVDGTDEKLFF. The CDR3, as DNA: TGTGCCAGCAGCGTAGACGGGACAGATGAAAAACTGTTTTTT.

Worth noting for this clonotype: A read error is likely, as this CDR3 ends without the conserved phenylalanine or tryptophan. The limits of the CDR3 on the DNA are not certain, so only TCRdb's listed CDR3 is given. This chain joins TRBV4-3 and TRBJ2-5; the table's D call, TRBD2, has no DNA check behind it. Germline lookup yields CDR1 LGHNA and CDR2 YSLEER. The CDR3 has 11 residues if both end residues are counted. The CDR3: CASSQRITGTS.

Worth noting for this clonotype: The CDR3 carries no conserved terminal phenylalanine or tryptophan, so it likely arises from a read error. The chain couples TRBV25-1 to TRBJ2-5, with 15 bases that match TRBD2. J gave up 3 bases and V 3 bases, and 11 bases lay outside the gene matches. This CDR3 spans 19 amino acids. CDR1 and CDR2 from the germline V gene are MGHDK and SYGVNS. CDR3 sequence: CASSDAGTSGGRNEETQYL. The CDR3 DNA follows: TGTGCCAGCAGTGACGCGGGGACTAGCGGGGGGCGAAATGAAGAGACCCAGTACCTC.

This clonotype was seen repeatedly, ten times or more. J is TRBJ1-2 and V is TRBV10-3; 9 bases are a match to TRBD1. J gave up 2 bases and V 0 bases, and 4 bases lay outside the gene matches. This CDR3 is built from 16 residues. Germline V gives CDR1 ENHRY, CDR2 SYGVKD. CDR3 bases: TGTGCCATCAGTGAGTCTGCCGGGACAGGGAACTATGGCTACACCTTC. The encoded protein is CAISESAGTGNYGYTF.

The chain employs TRBV20-1 and TRBJ1-5, with TRBD1 identical over 7 bases. Germline V gene sequence: CDR1 DFQATT, CDR2 SNEGSKA (reference sequence). CDR3 length: 17 amino acids. V dropped 0 bases and J dropped 6; count of bases not matched to a gene: 14. Written as DNA, the CDR3 is TGCAGTGCTAGAGACCACAGGGGTGACCCTACTGGTCAGCCCCAGCATTTT. Protein product: CSARDHRGDPTGQPQHF.

This chain uses TRBV11-2 with TRBJ2-7; 7 bases are a match to TRBD2. Germline CDR1 is SGHAT and CDR2 is FQNNGV. This CDR3 is 15 amino acids long. Unmatched junction bases numbered 11, after V lost 6 bases and J lost 3 bases. The CDR3 sequence: CASRQVAGDYYEQYF. The CDR3 DNA sequence: TGTGCCAGCAGACAAGTGGCGGGAGACTACTACGAGCAGTACTTC. Full variable domain (missing parts from reference TRBV11-2 and TRBJ2-7): EAGVAQSPRYKIIEKRQSVAFWCNPISGHATLYWYQQILGQGPKLLIQFQNNGVVDDSQLPKDRFSAERLKGVDSTLKIQPAKLEDSAVYLCASRQVAGDYYEQYFGPGTRLTVT.

This clonotype was picked up one time. The chain couples TRBV9 to TRBJ2-3; 10 bases are a match to TRBD2. Germline V gene lookup returns CDR1 SGDLS and CDR2 YYNGEE. The V and J ends lost 3 bases and 1 base, in that order; junction bases with no gene match: 5. The CDR3 runs 16 residues. CDR3 coding DNA: TGTGCCAGCAGCGGGCTAGCGGGAGTAGGCACAGATACGCAGTATTTT. This encodes CASSGLAGVGTDTQYF.

This clonotype was seen more than once but under ten times. The chain recombines TRBV29-1 with TRBJ2-2; tentatively, D is TRBD1 or TRBD2 (5 bases each). The CDR3 contains 16 residues. The germline gives CDR1 SQVTM, CDR2 ANQGSEA. Trimming left V 2 bases short and J 0 bases short, with 13 bases between. This chain's CDR3 is CSVESARDPNTGELFF. The DNA for the CDR3 is TGCAGCGTTGAAAGCGCCAGGGACCCGAACACCGGGGAGCTGTTTTTT.

This clonotype was seen ten or more times. V gene TRBV11-2 combines with J gene TRBJ2-5, with D unresolved. Germline lookup yields CDR1 SGHAT and CDR2 FQNNGV. Trimming took 1 base from V and 7 from J, leaving 10 bases between them. The CDR3 has 13 amino acids. This CDR3 is CASSLAPLGTQYF. For the CDR3, the DNA is TGTGCCAGCAGCTTAGCCCCTCTGGGGACCCAGTACTTC.

This clonotype was seen once. A much larger clone sits a single nucleotide away, making a read error possible. The chain uses TRBV2 and TRBJ2-7, with a tentative D call TRBD2 (6 bases). CDR1 and CDR2 from the germline V gene are SNHLY and FYNNEI. V was shortened by 8 bases and J by 3 bases, with 17 bases between the two germline ends. The CDR3 sequence is 14 residues long. CDR3 protein: CASGKEGFYYEQYF. In DNA form, the CDR3 reads TGTGCCAGCGGCAAGGAGGGTTTCTACTACGAGCAGTACTTC.

Remarks on this clonotype: This may be a read error, as it is one base from a much larger clone. The chain joins TRBV19 to TRBJ1-1, with TRBD1 matching 8 bases. Germline V lookup: CDR1 LNHDA, CDR2 SQIVND (reference sequence). The CDR3 length is 13 residues. V shed 9 bases and J 0 bases; nucleotides not matched to a gene: 3. The CDR3 protein is CARRTGLNTEAFF. The CDR3 coding sequence is TGTGCCAGGAGGACAGGGCTGAACACTGAAGCTTTCTTT.

V is TRBV7-8 and J is TRBJ2-7; D not certain. In germline, CDR1 is SGHVS, CDR2 FQNEAQ. The CDR3 runs to 16 residues. Trimming pared 1 base from V and 0 bases from J, leaving 13 bases between. As DNA, the CDR3 is TGTGCCAGCAGCTTAGGTCAGCTTTTCAGCTCCTACGAGCAGTACTTC. Translated, it gives CASSLGQLFSSYEQYF.

In regard to this clonotype: An end of the junction differs from the germline gene, which may be a read error. The chain employs TRBV11-2 and TRBJ1-6; 8 nucleotides match TRBD1. The CDR3 sequence is 13 residues long. Looked up from germline, CDR1 is SGHAT and CDR2 is FQNNGV. CDR3 in DNA: TGTGACAGCAGCCTGGACAGGGACTCACCCCTCCACTTT. Residues: CDSSLDRDSPLHF.

This clonotype has at least ten counts. The chain couples TRBV24-1 to TRBJ2-6; 9 nucleotides match TRBD1. This CDR3 is 18 amino acids long. V was pared by 7 bases and J by 0 bases, with 9 bases of the junction left unmatched. Germline CDR1 reads KGHDR; CDR2 reads SFDVKD. CDR3 DNA: TGTGCCACCAGCTCCCCCCCGGGACAGGGCTCTGGGGCCAACGTCCTGACTTTC. Translating gives CATSSPPGQGSGANVLTF.

This clonotype occurred a few times. The gene calls are TRBV9 and TRBJ2-3; 10 positions agree with TRBD2. This CDR3 spans 15 amino acids. Germline V gene sequence: CDR1 SGDLS, CDR2 YYNGEE. Unmatched junction bases numbered 4, after V lost 4 bases and J lost 2 bases. The CDR3 nucleotides are TGTGCCAGCAGCTGGACTAGCGGCTACACAGATACGCAGTATTTT. Protein sequence: CASSWTSGYTDTQYF. Full variable domain (rest looked up from reference TRBV9 and TRBJ2-3): DSGVTQTPKHLITATGQRVTLRCSPRSGDLSVYWYQQSLDQGLQFLIQYYNGEERAKGNILERFSAQQFPDLHSELNLSSLELGDSALYFCASSWTSGYTDTQYFGPGTRLTVL.

This clonotype was counted many times. CDR3 sequence: CASSQTLSRSGETQYF. CDR3 coding DNA: TGTGCCAGCAGCCAAACCCTCTCTCGGTCCGGAGAGACCCAGTACTTC. This sequence joins TRBV14 and TRBJ2-5; no reliable D call. The CDR3 is 16 residues long. The V and J ends lost 2 bases and 4 bases respectively, with 17 bases between them. Germline assignment: CDR1 SGHDN and CDR2 FVKESK.

This clonotype was found a few times. The J gene is TRBJ1-1, the V gene TRBV9, with 7 bases fitting TRBD1. CDR3 size: 14 residues. Unmatched junction bases numbered 9, after V lost 4 bases and J lost 6 bases. Germline loops: CDR1 SGDLS, CDR2 YYNGEE. The chain's CDR3 is CASSSRGSPPEAFF. The CDR3 nucleotides are TGTGCCAGCAGCTCCAGGGGGTCCCCCCCTGAAGCTTTCTTT.